The T cell receptor (beta chain) under discussion was sequenced for a study of cytomegalovirus exposure and HLA in healthy donors (dated by TCRdb to about 2017). About the investigation overall: According to an earlier analysis of 587 of the donors, some 180 million T cells yielded 90 million to 130 million unique TCR beta sequences and about 300 Gb of sequence data. An early release covering about 600 HLA-typed donors comprised approximately 300 gigabases of sequencing data and roughly 86 million unique TCR sequences. The study used immunosequencing to profile the T cell repertoires of around 600 subjects and linked those repertoires to cytomegalovirus serostatus. Several DR-DQ haplotypes were handled as single units for association and clustering because linkage in the cohort was strong. A separate validation cohort of more than 100 different subjects was used in addition to the approximately 670-subject first cohort. Among roughly 400 genotyped donors of the cohort, an average of approximately 200,000 unique TCR beta nucleotide sequences was sequenced per donor, of which about 18% were non-productive. To decide whether each TCR beta V gene segment behaved as functional or pseudogenic, an earlier analysis of some 580 of the donors relied on high-throughput TCR beta sequencing. Of the approximately 400 genotyped donors, more than 75% were placed in the genetic ancestry cluster associated with self-reported Caucasian donors. In a later genetic analysis, genome-wide SNP genotypes for about three fifths of the roughly 670 donors were used, and that subset was treated as a discovery cohort. The study aimed to test whether cataloging public T cell receptors could reveal signatures of past pathogen exposure. A later analysis re-analyzed previously published TCR beta repertoires from about 730 donors and added high-resolution HLA genotyping to study TCR occurrence patterns. Rather than using new phenotypic data, the later analysis identified candidate immune exposures from TCR beta sequences and from how often those sequences occurred across donors. The number of donors typed differed by locus, with 629-630 for A, B, C, DRB1 and DQB1, over 500 for DQA1, under 610 for DPA1, and 450 to 480 for DPB1. All discovery cohort repertoires had been generated using a single sequencing platform. Donor age, sex, ethnicity and CMV serostatus were compiled alongside the repertoire data. HLA typing covered class I and class II loci at four-digit resolution. To predict cytomegalovirus infection status, the study combined high-throughput TCR immunosequencing, statistical association of individual TCRs with disease status, and machine learning. Overall study outcomes, separate from this receptor: V-gene and J-gene trimming of TCR beta chains was associated with a missense DCLRE1C variant in a later genetic analysis, and the association was replicated in an independent cohort. Because the 87-base-pair reads could not distinguish some IMGT-functional V segments, including TRBV6-2 and TRBV6-3, those segments were excluded. A cluster of highly shared sequence variants was judged likely to be a technical artifact of the sequencing pipeline. The classifier was reported to diagnose cytomegalovirus status with high specificity and sensitivity in both the original and validation cohorts. It was suggested by the authors that the approach could potentially be generalized to other disease states and immunological phenotypes. In a later analysis, HLA-associated TCR beta chains were found to be more clonally expanded and to have lower generation probabilities than equally common non-associated chains. In the study, 150 to 200 TCR beta chains were listed as associated with cytomegalovirus. Linkage disequilibrium might explain the correlated functional status among segregating V segments, but an unknown experimental factor could not be excluded. A later analysis reported that several top co-occurrence clusters appeared linked to parvovirus B19, influenza, CMV and Epstein-Barr virus. According to a later genetic analysis, donors in an Asian-associated ancestry cluster had fewer N-insertions in productive TCRs than the approximately 650-donor mean. CMV serostatus was the only immune exposure information available for the cohort. According to a later analysis, TCR association rates differed among HLA loci, with DRB1 alleles showing the most associated TCRs and HLA-C alleles showing the fewest. An earlier analysis of around 600 of the donors showed that most TCR beta V segments appeared in productive rearrangements either about 87% or about 30% of the time, which broadly matched IMGT annotations. A further reported finding was that TCR beta sequences accurately predicted the HLA-A and HLA-B alleles for most subjects in the first cohort. At a false discovery rate of 0.05, a later analysis linked under 20,000 TCR beta sequences to specific HLA alleles. A few of the identified cytomegalovirus-associated TCR beta chains were confirmed in vitro to be specific for cytomegalovirus antigens. The cohort was sequenced for TCR beta chains only, and without alpha or paired-chain data the features that could be detected were limited. Most CMV-associated TCR beta chains appeared to be HLA-restricted in a later analysis, and the HLA associations seemed to be driven largely by CMV exposure. Because HLA typing was missing for some donors at each locus, association tests included only the typed subset. When HLA alleles, especially DR and DQ, strongly co-occurred, TCR associations were difficult to assign to individual alleles. Presence/absence analyses assumed roughly uniform sequencing depth across donors, an assumption that may not hold. Because counts were too low, seventeen rarely observed V segments, including chromosome 9 orphons, were excluded from the earlier analysis of some 540 of the donors. While some public TCRs were present in many individuals, most TCR sequences turned up only very rarely across donors.

The library was prepared using the immunoSEQ multiplex PCR assay. The multiplex PCR relied on a mix of 60 forward primers for TCR Vbeta segments and 13 reverse primers for TCR Jbeta segments. The CDR3 region of rearranged TCR beta genes was amplified from genomic DNA by a multiplex PCR assay. The amplified TCR beta libraries were sequenced on the Illumina HiSeq System as 87-base-pair reads. From the authors' description of their analysis: Across the 600 to 700 repertoires, a later analysis counted tens of millions of unique TCR beta chains, around 11 million of which were shared by at least two donors. Raw reads were error-corrected and collapsed into unique sequences by a nearest-neighbor algorithm in which closely related sequences were merged to remove PCR and sequencing errors. To assign V, D and J gene segments, CDR3 sequences were aligned to IMGT reference sequences. Each retained sequence needed at least a six-nucleotide match to both a V gene segment and a J gene segment. A rearrangement counted as productive if the CDR3 had no stop codons and remained in frame with V and J, and every other rearrangement counted as non-productive. Following IMGT convention, CDR3 was defined as the stretch from the second conserved V-encoded cysteine up to the conserved J-encoded phenylalanine. Sequences without an unambiguous match to a single V gene segment were excluded from the earlier analysis of 500 to 700 of the donors. In an earlier analysis of about 590 of the donors, a V segment was called functional when productive rearrangements were above 56.7%, and segregating when the standard deviation between donors exceeded 5%. A statistical classification framework was built to diagnose cytomegalovirus status from the catalog of TCR beta chain sequences. A later analysis assigned V and J genes by comparing TCR nucleotide sequences with IMGT/GENE-DB human TR gene sequences. In a later analysis, CDR3 sequences and most-parsimonious VDJ recombination scenarios were assigned using the TCRdist pipeline. In a later analysis, each TCR beta chain was defined by its CDR3 amino acid sequence together with its V-gene family, and reads without a unique V-gene family were excluded. A later analysis removed roughly 590 highly shared, low-generation-probability nucleotide sequences to deal with suspected cross-contamination and a sequencing artifact. In a later analysis, a clonal expansion index for each public chain was calculated from normalized within-repertoire ranks of inferred template counts. Generation probabilities in a later analysis came from a VDJ recombination model fitted to out-of-frame rearrangements, and those results were checked against IGoR. A later analysis scored TCR-TCR, TCR-HLA and TCR-CMV co-occurrence with hypergeometric tests, applying a repertoire-size bias correction to TCR pairs. To estimate false discovery rates, a later analysis permuted the HLA or CMV assignments 20 times. In a later analysis, co-occurring TCRs were grouped using DBSCAN, with TCRdist sequence similarity added in when clustering inside HLA-allele-positive subsets. Repertoires with fewer than 30,000 or more than 120,000 public chains were left out of co-occurrence clustering, as were about five repertoires with anomalous nucleotide sharing. TCRdb obtained this table from immuneACCESS and retained in-frame rearrangements with V and J assigned. These tables miss some clones; where compared with another copy, unresolved V genes account for less than half of the shortfall, and the remainder is unexplained. The V and J calls and the clone size are those of that table, but D and trimming were determined from the DNA. Within this sample are some 200,000 clones, with 82% of them counted one time only. Under 0.9% of the sample rests with the top ten.

Regarding this clone: It has no known antigen specificity. No base qualities exist here, and no much larger clone lies one base off it.

At the junction V is shortened by 3 bases and J by 7 bases, with 16 bases in between. The CDR3 has 14 amino acids, counting the end cysteine and phenylalanine. Of all the DNA, just the CDR3 is kept, 42 bases in frame from base 1. Taken from the germline V gene, the CDR1 and CDR2 loops are SGHTA and FQGNSA. The cohort was made up of 500 to 850 healthy bone marrow donors. All cohort members were sampled while nominally healthy, although unrecorded immune exposures were likely present. The donor tested CMV seronegative and was one of the 352 seronegative cohort members. A peripheral blood sample was provided by each donor, and peripheral blood mononuclear cells were used for TCR beta sequencing. The Qiagen DNeasy Blood Extraction Kit was used to extract genomic DNA from the blood cell samples.

The clonotype originates from a woman aged 18-29 years in good health and CMV-seronegative. The V and J segments used are TRBV7-2 and TRBJ2-7; TRBD2 is a weak D gene call, 7 bases matching. The sequencing sample was made of PBMCs. The DNA sequence is TGTGCCAGCAGCTTCGGGGGGCCCGTGGGGGAGCAGTACTTC. The encoded protein is CASSFGGPVGEQYF.